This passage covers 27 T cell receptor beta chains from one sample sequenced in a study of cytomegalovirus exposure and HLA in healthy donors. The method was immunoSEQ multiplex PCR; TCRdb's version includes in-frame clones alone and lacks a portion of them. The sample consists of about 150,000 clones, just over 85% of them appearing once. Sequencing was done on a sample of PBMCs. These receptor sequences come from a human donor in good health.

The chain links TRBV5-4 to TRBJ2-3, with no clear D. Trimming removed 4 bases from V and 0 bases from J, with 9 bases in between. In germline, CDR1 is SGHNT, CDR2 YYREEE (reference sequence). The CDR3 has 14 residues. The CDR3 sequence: CASSNSPSTDTQYF. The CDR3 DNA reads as TGTGCCAGCAGCAACTCCCCTAGCACAGATACGCAGTATTTT.

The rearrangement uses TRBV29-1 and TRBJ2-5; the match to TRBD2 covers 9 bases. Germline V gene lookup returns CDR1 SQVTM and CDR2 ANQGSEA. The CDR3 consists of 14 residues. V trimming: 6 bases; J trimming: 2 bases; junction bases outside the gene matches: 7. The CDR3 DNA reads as TGCAGCGTAGCAGGACTAGCGACGCAAGAGACCCAGTACTTC. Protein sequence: CSVAGLATQETQYF.

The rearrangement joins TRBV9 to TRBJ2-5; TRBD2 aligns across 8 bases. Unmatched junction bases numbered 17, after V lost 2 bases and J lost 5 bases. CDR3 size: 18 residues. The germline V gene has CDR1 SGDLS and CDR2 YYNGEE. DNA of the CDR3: TGTGCCAGCAGCGTTCCCAGCGGGAGTCACAGCCTGGCGGAGACCCAGTACTTC. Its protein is CASSVPSGSHSLAETQYF.

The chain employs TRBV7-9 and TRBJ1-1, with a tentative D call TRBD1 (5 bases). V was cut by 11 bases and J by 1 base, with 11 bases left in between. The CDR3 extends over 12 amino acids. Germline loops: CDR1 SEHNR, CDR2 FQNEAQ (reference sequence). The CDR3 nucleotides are TGTGCCTGCTCGACAGAGAACACTGAAGCTTTCTTT. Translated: CACSTENTEAFF. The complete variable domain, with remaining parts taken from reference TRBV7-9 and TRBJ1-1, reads DTGVSQNPRHKITKRGQNVTFRCDPISEHNRLYWYRQTLGQGPEFLTYFQNEAQLEKSRLLSDRFSAERPKGSFSTLEIQRTEQGDSAMYLCACSTENTEAFFGQGTRLTVV.

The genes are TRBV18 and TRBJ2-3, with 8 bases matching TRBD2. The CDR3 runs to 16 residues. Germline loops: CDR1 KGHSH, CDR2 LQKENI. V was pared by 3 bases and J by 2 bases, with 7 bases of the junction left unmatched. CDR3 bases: TGTGCCAGCTCACCGTTGGGCGGGAGGACCACAGATACGCAGTATTTT. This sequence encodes CASSPLGGRTTDTQYF.

DNA for the CDR3: TGCAGTGCTCTTTATTCCACTGAAGCTTTCTTT. Translation gives CSALYSTEAFF. The chain employs TRBV20-1 and TRBJ1-1; no reliable D call. The V end lost 5 bases, the J end lost 4 bases, and 8 bases lay between the germline ends. Germline CDR1 is DFQATT and CDR2 is SNEGSKA (reference sequence). The CDR3 totals 11 residues.

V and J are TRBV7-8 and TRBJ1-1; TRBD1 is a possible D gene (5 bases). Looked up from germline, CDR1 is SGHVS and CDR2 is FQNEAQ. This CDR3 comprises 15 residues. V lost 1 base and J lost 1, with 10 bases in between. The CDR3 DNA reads TGTGCCAGCAGCTTAGTCGACAGCCCGAACACTGAAGCTTTCTTT. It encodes CASSLVDSPNTEAFF. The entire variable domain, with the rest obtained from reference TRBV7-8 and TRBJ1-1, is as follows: GAGVSQSPRYKVAKRGQDVALRCDPISGHVSLFWYQQALGQGPEFLTYFQNEAQLDKSGLPSDRFFAERPEGSVSTLKIQRTQQEDSAVYLCASSLVDSPNTEAFFGQGTRLTVV.

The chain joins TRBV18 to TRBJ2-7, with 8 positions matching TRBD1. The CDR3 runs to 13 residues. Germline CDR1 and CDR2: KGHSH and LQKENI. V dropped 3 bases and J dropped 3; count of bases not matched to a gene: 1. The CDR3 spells CASSPGQVYEQYF. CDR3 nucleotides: TGTGCCAGCTCACCGGGACAGGTCTACGAGCAGTACTTC.

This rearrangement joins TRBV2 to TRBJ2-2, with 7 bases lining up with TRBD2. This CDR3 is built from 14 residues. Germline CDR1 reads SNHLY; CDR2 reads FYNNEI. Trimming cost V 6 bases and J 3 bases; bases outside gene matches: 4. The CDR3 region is CASRASGHTGELFF. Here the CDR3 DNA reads TGTGCCAGCAGGGCTAGCGGACACACCGGGGAGCTGTTTTTT.

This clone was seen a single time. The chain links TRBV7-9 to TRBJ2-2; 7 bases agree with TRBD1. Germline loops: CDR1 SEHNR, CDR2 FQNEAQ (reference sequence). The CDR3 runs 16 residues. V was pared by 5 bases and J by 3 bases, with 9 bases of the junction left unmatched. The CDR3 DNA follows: TGTGCCAGCAGCCTCATAGACAGGGCGGACACCGGGGAGCTGTTTTTT. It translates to CASSLIDRADTGELFF.

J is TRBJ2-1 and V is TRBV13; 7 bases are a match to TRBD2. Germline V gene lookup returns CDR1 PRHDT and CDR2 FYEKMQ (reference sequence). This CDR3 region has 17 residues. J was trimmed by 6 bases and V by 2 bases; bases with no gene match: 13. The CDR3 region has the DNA TGTGCCAGCAGCTTAAAATCTCTGGCTAGCGGCGTCAATGAGCAGTTCTTC. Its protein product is CASSLKSLASGVNEQFF.

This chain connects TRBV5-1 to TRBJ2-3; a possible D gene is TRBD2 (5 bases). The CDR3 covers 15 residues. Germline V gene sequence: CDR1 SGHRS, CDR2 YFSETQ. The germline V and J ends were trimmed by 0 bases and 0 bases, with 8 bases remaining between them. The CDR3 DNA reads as TGCGCCAGCAGCTTGGAAGGCGGGAGCACAGATACGCAGTATTTT. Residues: CASSLEGGSTDTQYF.

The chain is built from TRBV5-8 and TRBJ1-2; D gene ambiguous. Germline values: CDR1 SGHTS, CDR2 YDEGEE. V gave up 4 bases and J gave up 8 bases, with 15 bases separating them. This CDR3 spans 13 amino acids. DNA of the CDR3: TGTGCCAGCAGCCATCCTAGAACGGGAGGCTACACCTTC. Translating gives CASSHPRTGGYTF.

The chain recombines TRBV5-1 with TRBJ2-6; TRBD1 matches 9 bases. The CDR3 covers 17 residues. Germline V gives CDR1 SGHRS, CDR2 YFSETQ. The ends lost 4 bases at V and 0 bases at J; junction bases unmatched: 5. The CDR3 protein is CASSAGTGNSGANVLTF. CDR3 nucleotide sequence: TGCGCCAGCAGCGCCGGGACAGGGAACTCTGGGGCCAACGTCCTGACTTTC.

This CDR3 is CASSPGTAEAFF. The DNA of the CDR3 is TGTGCCAGCAGCCCCGGGACAGCCGAAGCTTTCTTT. V gene TRBV13 combines with J gene TRBJ1-1; TRBD1 matches at 7 bases. Germline V gene lookup returns CDR1 PRHDT and CDR2 FYEKMQ (reference sequence). J gave up 8 bases and V 5 bases, and 5 bases lay outside the gene matches. There are 12 residues in the CDR3.

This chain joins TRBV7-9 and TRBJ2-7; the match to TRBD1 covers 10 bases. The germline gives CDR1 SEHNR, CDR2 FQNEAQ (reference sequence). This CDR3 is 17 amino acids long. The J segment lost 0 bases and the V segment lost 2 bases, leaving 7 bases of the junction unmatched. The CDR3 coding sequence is TGTGCCAGCAGCTTACGAGGGGGGGACAGGGGCTCCTACGAGCAGTACTTC. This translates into CASSLRGGDRGSYEQYF.

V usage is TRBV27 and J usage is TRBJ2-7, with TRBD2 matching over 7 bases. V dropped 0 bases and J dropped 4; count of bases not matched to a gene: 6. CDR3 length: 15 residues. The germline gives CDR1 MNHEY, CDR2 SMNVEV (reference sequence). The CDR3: CASSLSTGAGYEQYF. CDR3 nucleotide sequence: TGTGCCAGCAGTTTATCAACGGGAGCGGGGTACGAGCAGTACTTC.

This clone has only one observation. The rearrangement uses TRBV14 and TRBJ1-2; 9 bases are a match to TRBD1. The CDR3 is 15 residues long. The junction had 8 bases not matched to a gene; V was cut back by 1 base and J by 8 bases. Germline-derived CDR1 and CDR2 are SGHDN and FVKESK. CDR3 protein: CASSQAGTGSLGYTF. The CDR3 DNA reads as TGTGCCAGCAGCCAAGCCGGGACAGGGTCACTCGGCTACACCTTC.

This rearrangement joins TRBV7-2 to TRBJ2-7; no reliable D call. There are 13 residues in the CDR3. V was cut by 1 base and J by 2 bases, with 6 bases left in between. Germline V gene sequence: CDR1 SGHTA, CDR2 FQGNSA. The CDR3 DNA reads TGTGCCAGCAGCTTAGACAGAACCTACGAGCAGTACTTC. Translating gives CASSLDRTYEQYF.

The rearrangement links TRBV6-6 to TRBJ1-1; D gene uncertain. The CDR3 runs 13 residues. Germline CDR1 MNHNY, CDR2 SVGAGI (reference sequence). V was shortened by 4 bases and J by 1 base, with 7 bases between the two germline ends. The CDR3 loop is CASSFPGNTEAFF. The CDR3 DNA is TGTGCCAGCAGTTTCCCGGGGAACACTGAAGCTTTCTTT.

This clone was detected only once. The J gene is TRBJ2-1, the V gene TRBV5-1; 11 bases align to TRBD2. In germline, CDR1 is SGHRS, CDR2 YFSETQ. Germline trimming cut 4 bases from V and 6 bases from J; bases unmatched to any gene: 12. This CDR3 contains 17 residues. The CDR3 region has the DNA TGCGCCAGCAGCGGGACGGCCGGGACTAGCGGTCGCAATGAGCAGTTCTTC. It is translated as CASSGTAGTSGRNEQFF.

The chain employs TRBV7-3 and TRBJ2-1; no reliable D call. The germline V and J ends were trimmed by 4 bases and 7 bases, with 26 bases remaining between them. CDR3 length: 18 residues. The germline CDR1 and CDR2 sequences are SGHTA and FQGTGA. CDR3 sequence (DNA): TGTGCCAGCAGCTCCCCCGGCAGGCTCCTTTCCACGATGAATGAGCAGTTCTTC. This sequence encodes CASSSPGRLLSTMNEQFF.

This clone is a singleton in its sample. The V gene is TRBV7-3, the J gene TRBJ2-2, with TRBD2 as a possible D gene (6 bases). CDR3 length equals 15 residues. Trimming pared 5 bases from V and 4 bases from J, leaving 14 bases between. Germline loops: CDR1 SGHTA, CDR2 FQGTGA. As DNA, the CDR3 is TGTGCCAGCAGCCTAGGCGGGGCAGCCACCGGGGAGCTGTTTTTT. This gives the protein CASSLGGAATGELFF.

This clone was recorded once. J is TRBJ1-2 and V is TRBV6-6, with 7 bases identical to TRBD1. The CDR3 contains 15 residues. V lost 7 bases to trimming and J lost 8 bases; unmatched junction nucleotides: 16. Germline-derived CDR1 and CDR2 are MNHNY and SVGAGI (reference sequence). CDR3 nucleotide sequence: TGTGCCAGCACCCAAACCCGACAGGGTTCGAGCGGCTACACCTTC. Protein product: CASTQTRQGSSGYTF.

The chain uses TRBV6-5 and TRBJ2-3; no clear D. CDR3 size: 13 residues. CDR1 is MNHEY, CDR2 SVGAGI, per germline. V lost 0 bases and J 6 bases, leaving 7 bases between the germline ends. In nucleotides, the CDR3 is TGTGCCAGCAGTTACTCTGGAGCCGATACGCAGTATTTT. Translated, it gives CASSYSGADTQYF.

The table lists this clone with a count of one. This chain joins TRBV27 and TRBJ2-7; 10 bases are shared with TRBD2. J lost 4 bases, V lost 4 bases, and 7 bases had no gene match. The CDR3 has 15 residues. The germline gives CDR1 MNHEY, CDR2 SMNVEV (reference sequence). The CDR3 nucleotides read TGTGCCAGCAGTTCTCCTTCTAGCGGGAGTTACGAGCAGTACTTC. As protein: CASSSPSSGSYEQYF.

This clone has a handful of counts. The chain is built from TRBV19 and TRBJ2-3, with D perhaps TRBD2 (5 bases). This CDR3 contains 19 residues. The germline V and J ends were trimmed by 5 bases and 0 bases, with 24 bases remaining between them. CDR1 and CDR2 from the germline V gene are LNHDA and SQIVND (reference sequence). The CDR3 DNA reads TGTGCCAGTAGTGAGACAACTAGGAGCCCATCCTCTAGCACAGATACGCAGTATTTT. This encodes CASSETTRSPSSSTDTQYF. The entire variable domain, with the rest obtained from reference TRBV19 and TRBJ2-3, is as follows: DGGITQSPKYLFRKEGQNVTLSCEQNLNHDAMYWYRQDPGQGLRLIYYSQIVNDFQKGDIAEGYSVSREKKESFPLTVTSAQKNPTAFYLCASSETTRSPSSSTDTQYFGPGTRLTVL.